These 30 T cell receptor beta chains originate from one sample sequenced in a study of neurological immune-mediated disorders. TCRdb recomputed calls from the 5' RACE reads with MiXCR, one row per CDR3 protein. The table has about 80,000 distinct CDR3 sequences, about 5.6% seen once; the top ten hold 6.5% to 9.5%. The sample's time point: longitudinal time-point 2. Source material: PBMCs. These receptors all stem from a woman aged 60-70 years with multiple sclerosis.

This clonotype was seen many times. This chain joins TRBV20-1 and TRBJ1-4; a possible D gene is TRBD1 (6 bases). Germline loops: CDR1 DFQATT, CDR2 SNEGSKA (reference sequence). Trimming shortened V by 0 bases and J by 0 bases, and 11 bases separated the two germline ends. This CDR3 region has 16 residues. The CDR3 loop reads CSARDPGGATNEKLFF. In nucleotides, the CDR3 is TGCAGTGCTAGAGACCCGGGGGGCGCAACTAATGAAAAACTGTTTTTT.

This chain links TRBV11-3 with TRBJ2-5, with 11 bases lining up with TRBD2. Germline V gene data show CDR1 as SGHNT and CDR2 as YENEEA. V lost 4 bases, J lost 2 bases, and 9 bases stayed unmatched. The CDR3 length is 17 residues. In DNA, the CDR3 is TGTGCCAGCAGCTCTTCCCCCCTAGCGGGGGGACAAGAGACCCAGTACTTC. Encoded protein: CASSSSPLAGGQETQYF.

This clonotype showed up many times. The rearrangement links TRBV7-8 to TRBJ1-2, with D possibly TRBD1 on 5 matching bases. Germline V gene sequence: CDR1 SGHVS, CDR2 FQNEAQ. The CDR3 sequence is 13 residues long. V lost 3 bases, J lost 4 bases, and 9 bases lay in between. The CDR3 DNA reads as TGTGCCAGCAGCTTGGGGGAGATCTATGGCTACACCTTC. This translates into CASSLGEIYGYTF. The whole variable domain, filled in from reference TRBV7-8 and TRBJ1-2, reads GAGVSQSPRYKVAKRGQDVALRCDPISGHVSLFWYQQALGQGPEFLTYFQNEAQLDKSGLPSDRFFAERPEGSVSTLKIQRTQQEDSAVYLCASSLGEIYGYTFGSGTRLTVV.

This clonotype was observed many times. This chain connects TRBV29-1 to TRBJ2-1; D is possibly TRBD1 (6 bases). The length of the CDR3 is 12 residues. V was trimmed by 7 bases and J by 7 bases, leaving 14 bases between them. Germline CDR1 reads SQVTM; CDR2 reads ANQGSEA. The CDR3 loop reads CSATQGGNEQFF. The CDR3 region has the DNA TGCAGCGCCACACAGGGCGGGAATGAGCAGTTCTTC.

The sample holds many counts of this clonotype. The chain recombines TRBV12-3 or TRBV12-4 with TRBJ1-1, with a possible D match to TRBD1 (6 bases). Trimming removed 6 bases at V and 6 bases at J, with 20 bases between. This CDR3 region has 15 residues. CDR3 protein: CASSRTLQGRAEAFF. CDR3 DNA sequence: TGTGCCAGCAGCCGTACCTTACAGGGTCGGGCTGAAGCTTTCTTT.

In its sample, this clonotype was seen many times. The chain links TRBV24-1 to TRBJ1-2; D is unclear. CDR1 is KGHDR and CDR2 is SFDVKD in the germline V gene. V lost 6 bases and J lost 8, with 12 bases in between. The CDR3 has 12 amino acids. CDR3 coding DNA: TGTGCCACCAGTTCCGGGCCTGGGGGCTACACCTTC. Its translation is CATSSGPGGYTF.

This clonotype was seen ten or more times. This chain links TRBV20-1 with TRBJ1-6; 9 nucleotides align to TRBD1. V shed 6 bases, J shed 9 bases, and the junction held 3 bases outside the gene matches. This CDR3 spans 12 amino acids. CDR1 DFQATT and CDR2 SNEGSKA come from the germline V gene (reference sequence). The CDR3 protein is CSANRGLSPLHF. CDR3 nucleotide sequence: TGCAGTGCGAACAGGGGGCTTTCACCCCTCCACTTT.

This clonotype has ten or more counts. The J gene is TRBJ2-5, the V gene TRBV20-1, with D possibly TRBD2 on 6 matching bases. This CDR3 is 16 amino acids long. The germline V gene has CDR1 DFQATT and CDR2 SNEGSKA (reference sequence). The ends were cut back, 5 bases at V and 1 base at J, with 20 bases in the middle. As DNA, the CDR3 is TGCAGTGCTGGACCGTTCGTCCGGGACTCCCAAGAGACCCAGTACTTC. Its translation: CSAGPFVRDSQETQYF.

This clonotype was observed at least ten times. The chain joins TRBV5-1 to TRBJ2-2; weak D call: TRBD2 (6 bases). CDR1 SGHRS and CDR2 YFSETQ come from the germline V gene. The CDR3 extends over 15 amino acids. V gave up 4 bases and J gave up 4 bases, with 14 bases separating them. The CDR3 DNA reads as TGCGCCAGCAGCGGCGGGGCGTTGGTCACCGGGGAGCTGTTTTTT. Translated, it gives CASSGGALVTGELFF.

This clonotype showed up many times. CDR3 coding DNA: TGTGCCAGCAGCCCAGAATTCGTTAATTCACCCCTCCACTTT. Amino acid sequence: CASSPEFVNSPLHF. The chain combines TRBV21-1 with TRBJ1-6. TRBV21-1 is tagged as a pseudogene. CDR3 size: 14 residues.

This clonotype was counted at least ten times. The rearrangement joins TRBV2 to TRBJ1-1; D remains ambiguous. Trimming cost V 6 bases and J 5 bases, with 10 bases left between them. Looked up from germline, CDR1 is SNHLY and CDR2 is FYNNEI. CDR3 length: 12 residues. In nucleotides, the CDR3 is TGTGCCAGCAGAGGTGATGGGACTGAAGCTTTCTTT. Translation gives CASRGDGTEAFF.

Only a few counts were recorded for this clonotype. J is TRBJ1-4 and V is TRBV18, with TRBD1 as a possible D gene (6 bases). Germline CDR1 reads KGHSH; CDR2 reads LQKENI. The CDR3 consists of 14 residues. Trimming left V 2 bases short and J 4 bases short, with 8 bases between. CDR3 protein: CASSPGTSNEKLFF. CDR3 DNA sequence: TGTGCCAGCTCACCAGGGACAAGTAATGAAAAACTGTTTTTT.

Many counts were recorded for this clonotype. The chain recombines TRBV20-1 with TRBJ1-2; 9 bases are shared with TRBD1. CDR3 length: 13 residues. With V trimmed by 5 bases and J by 3 bases, 4 bases remained unmatched. Germline V lookup: CDR1 DFQATT, CDR2 SNEGSKA (reference sequence). The CDR3 is CSAGQGFDYGYTF. The CDR3, as DNA: TGCAGTGCTGGACAGGGGTTTGACTATGGCTACACCTTC.

Ten or more counts support this clonotype. The chain employs TRBV20-1 and TRBJ2-7; TRBD2 agrees at 14 bases. This CDR3 comprises 15 residues. V lost 3 bases to trimming and J lost 2 bases; unmatched junction nucleotides: 3. Germline CDR1 and CDR2: DFQATT and SNEGSKA (reference sequence). The DNA of the CDR3 is TGCAGTGCTAGGGGACTAGCGGGGGTAGCCTACGAGCAGTACTTC. Translation gives CSARGLAGVAYEQYF.

This clonotype has a count of ten or more. The chain links TRBV20-1 to TRBJ2-3, with 13 bases fitting TRBD2. CDR1 DFQATT and CDR2 SNEGSKA come from the germline V gene (reference sequence). The CDR3 is made up of 15 amino acids. Trimming at V came to 5 bases and at J to 4 bases, leaving 6 bases not matched to a gene. This CDR3 reads CSAGTSGGAPDTQYF. CDR3 in DNA: TGCAGTGCTGGTACTAGCGGGGGGGCCCCAGATACGCAGTATTTT.

This clonotype was counted ten times or more. The chain has TRBV20-1 and TRBJ2-3; 7 nucleotides match TRBD1. Looked up from germline, CDR1 is DFQATT and CDR2 is SNEGSKA (reference sequence). This CDR3 spans 15 amino acids. J gave up 5 bases and V 2 bases, and 10 bases lay outside the gene matches. The CDR3 loop is CSARSRGSLGDTQYF. The CDR3 coding sequence is TGCAGTGCTAGAAGCAGGGGGTCCCTGGGAGATACGCAGTATTTT.

This clonotype was seen many times. The CDR3 protein is CASSPPGTGADQPQHF. The CDR3 DNA reads as TGTGCCAGCAGCCCTCCCGGGACAGGGGCCGATCAGCCCCAGCATTTT. This chain joins TRBV2 and TRBJ1-5; 10 positions agree with TRBD1. Trimming removed 6 bases from V and 5 bases from J; junction bases left unmatched: 10. This CDR3 has 16 residues. Germline V CDR1 and CDR2: SNHLY, FYNNEI.

Points on this clonotype: A much bigger clone sits one base away, suggesting this may be a read error. This sequence joins TRBV7-2 and TRBJ1-1; unclear D gene. From germline, CDR1 is SGHTA and CDR2 FQGNSA. The V end lost 5 bases, the J end lost 2 bases, and 9 bases lay between the germline ends. CDR3 length equals 13 residues. The CDR3 is CASSPWINTEAFF. The CDR3 DNA follows: TGTGCCAGCAGCCCCTGGATCAACACTGAAGCTTTCTTT.

There are many counts of this clonotype. The chain carries TRBV5-1 and TRBJ1-2, with D possibly TRBD1 on 6 matching bases. Germline V CDR1 and CDR2: SGHRS, YFSETQ. The CDR3 runs to 14 residues. Trimming stripped 1 base from V and 6 bases from J, with 13 bases between. The DNA for the CDR3 is TGCGCCAGCAGCTTGACGGACAGCGCAGATGGCTACACCTTC. Translated, it gives CASSLTDSADGYTF.

This clonotype has ten or more counts. The chain has TRBV27 and TRBJ2-7, with 8 bases identical to TRBD2. Germline V CDR1 and CDR2: MNHEY, SMNVEV (reference sequence). CDR3 length equals 13 residues. The J segment lost 7 bases and the V segment lost 6 bases, leaving 8 bases of the junction unmatched. CDR3 amino acids: CASRTSGGVEQYF. Written as DNA, the CDR3 is TGTGCCAGCAGAACCAGCGGGGGAGTAGAGCAGTACTTC.

This clonotype was observed at least ten times. This sequence joins TRBV29-1 and TRBJ2-1, with TRBD1 matching over 7 bases. Germline CDR1 reads SQVTM; CDR2 reads ANQGSEA. CDR3 size: 16 residues. J lost 1 base, V lost 5 bases, and 11 bases had no gene match. CDR3 residues: CSVTPDRAGSYNEQFF. CDR3 bases: TGCAGCGTTACCCCTGACAGGGCAGGGTCCTACAATGAGCAGTTCTTC.

This clonotype was seen at least ten times. The chain combines TRBV12-3 or TRBV12-4 with TRBJ1-2; D call uncertain. With 7 bases removed from V and 8 bases from J, the gap between germline ends came to 11 bases. This CDR3 is 11 amino acids long. For the CDR3, the DNA is TGTGCCAGCACCCTCCTCGGGGGCTACACCTTC. Protein product: CASTLLGGYTF.

This clonotype was observed at least ten times. The J gene is TRBJ2-7, the V gene TRBV5-1; 8 nucleotides align to TRBD2. The CDR3 is 15 amino acids. J was trimmed by 3 bases and V by 2 bases; bases with no gene match: 7. Germline V CDR1 and CDR2: SGHRS, YFSETQ. CDR3 coding DNA: TGCGCCAGCAGCTTTCGGGCGGGGGGTGACTACGAGCAGTACTTC. This codes for CASSFRAGGDYEQYF. Combining the CDR3 with reference TRBV5-1 and TRBJ2-7 gives the whole variable domain KAGVTQTPRYLIKTRGQQVTLSCSPISGHRSVSWYQQTPGQGLQFLFEYFSETQRNKGNFPGRFSGRQFSNSRSEMNVSTLELGDSALYLCASSFRAGGDYEQYFGPGTRLTVT.

In DNA form, the CDR3 reads TGCGCCAGCAGCCAGGCCTTCCTCACAGGGAGGGATACTGAAGCTTTCTTT. As protein: CASSQAFLTGRDTEAFF. The genes are TRBV4-1 and TRBJ1-1, with D perhaps matching TRBD1 (6 bases). This CDR3 contains 17 residues. V lost 3 bases and J 5 bases, leaving 22 bases between the germline ends. Germline CDR1 and CDR2: MGHRA and YSYEKL.

This clonotype was counted many times. This rearrangement joins TRBV12-3 or TRBV12-4 to TRBJ2-5; D is possibly TRBD1 or TRBD2 (7 bases each). CDR3 size: 17 residues. Trimming cost V 3 bases and J 1 base, with 18 bases left between them. In DNA, the CDR3 is TGTGCCAGCAGTTTCGCTTTGGCAGGGGGGGCCCAAGAGACCCAGTACTTC. Translation: CASSFALAGGAQETQYF.

This clonotype was seen repeatedly, ten times or more. V is TRBV20-1 and J is TRBJ2-5; a weak D match, TRBD1 (6 bases). CDR3 length equals 14 residues. Germline CDR1 reads DFQATT; CDR2 reads SNEGSKA (reference sequence). The V gene lost 4 bases and the J gene lost 7 bases, with 19 bases spanning the gap. In DNA, the CDR3 is TGCAGTGCTACAGGGGCTGCAGGGATGGGGACCCAGTACTTC. It encodes CSATGAAGMGTQYF.

This clonotype was counted many times. The rearrangement links TRBV5-1 to TRBJ2-1; 8 bases align to TRBD1. Trimming at V came to 4 bases and at J to 7 bases, leaving 7 bases not matched to a gene. Germline CDR1 and CDR2: SGHRS and YFSETQ. The CDR3 length is 14 residues. CDR3 amino acids: CASSPGQVGNEQFF. The CDR3 bases are TGCGCCAGCAGCCCGGGACAGGTGGGGAATGAGCAGTTCTTC.

This clonotype showed up many times. This chain connects TRBV18 to TRBJ2-3, with TRBD2 matching over 7 bases. This CDR3 has 14 residues. CDR1 KGHSH and CDR2 LQKENI come from the germline V gene. V lost 3 bases, J lost 4 bases, and 4 bases stayed unmatched. This CDR3 reads CASSPGGIADTQYF. The CDR3 region has the DNA TGTGCCAGCTCACCGGGGGGGATCGCAGATACGCAGTATTTT.

This clonotype has at least ten counts. The rearrangement joins TRBV5-1 to TRBJ2-6, with TRBD1 identical over 8 bases. J lost 0 bases, V lost 0 bases, and 8 bases had no gene match. Germline CDR1 and CDR2: SGHRS and YFSETQ. CDR3 length: 19 residues. The CDR3 DNA sequence: TGCGCCAGCAGCTTGGATCTGGGACAGGTGTACTCTGGGGCCAACGTCCTGACTTTC. Translation: CASSLDLGQVYSGANVLTF.

This clonotype was recorded many times. The gene calls are TRBV11-2 and TRBJ1-6, with D tentatively TRBD1 (6 bases). The CDR3 is 17 amino acids. The V end lost 1 base, the J end lost 10 bases, and 20 bases lay between the germline ends. Germline CDR1 and CDR2: SGHAT and FQNNGV. The CDR3 coding sequence is TGTGCCAGCAGCTTAGCGCCTCCGGGACTCGGGGGCTCACCCCTCCACTTT. This sequence encodes CASSLAPPGLGGSPLHF.